The 15 T cell receptor beta chains below all came from one sample that was sequenced in a study of human T cells and chemical hapten exposure. A single record per CDR3 protein comes from TCRdb applying MiXCR to the RACE reads. The sample consists of tens of thousands of distinct CDR3 sequences, 8% to 10% of them appearing once. Time point indicated: pre-sensitization, week 0. Treatment indicated: therapeutic diphenylcyclopropenone sensitization with weekly scalp DPC. This material consisted of whole blood, taken in connection with sensitization to the hapten diphenylcyclopropenone (DPC). The origin of the receptors is a woman aged 40 to 49 with alopecia areata. Some clones in this sample may be carry-over from other donors' samples.

The rearrangement joins TRBV7-9 to TRBJ1-4; no reliable D call. Looked up from germline, CDR1 is SEHNR and CDR2 is FQNEAQ (reference sequence). This CDR3 has 11 amino acids. V lost 4 bases, J lost 11 bases, and 8 bases lay in between. The DNA for the CDR3 is TGTGCCAGCAGCTCGTCGGCCAAACTGTTTTTT. This sequence encodes CASSSSAKLFF.

This clonotype occurred many times. The V gene is TRBV4-2, the J gene TRBJ1-1, with 7 bases lining up with TRBD1. The germline gives CDR1 LGHNA, CDR2 YNFKEQ. The CDR3 is 14 residues long. V was pared by 3 bases and J by 7 bases, with 8 bases of the junction left unmatched. The chain's CDR3 is CASSQNPGTDEAFF. The CDR3 DNA reads TGTGCCAGCAGCCAGAACCCCGGGACAGATGAAGCTTTCTTT.

This clonotype was recorded at least ten times. This chain joins TRBV6-6 and TRBJ2-6; 9 nucleotides agree with TRBD1. The CDR3 is made up of 17 amino acids. The trim removed 6 bases at V and 4 bases at J, leaving 10 bases unmatched. Germline V gene sequence: CDR1 MNHNY, CDR2 SVGAGI (reference sequence). CDR3 bases: TGTGCCAGCAGGGCCGGGACAGGGCGAACCGGGGCCAACGTCCTGACTTTC. Encoded protein: CASRAGTGRTGANVLTF.

The chain combines TRBV9 with TRBJ2-1; D is unclear. The CDR3 is made up of 16 amino acids. Germline CDR1 reads SGDLS; CDR2 reads YYNGEE. Trimming removed 0 bases at V and 6 bases at J, with 16 bases between. The CDR3 DNA sequence: TGTGCCAGCAGCGTAGGATACGGGTCGAGGCCCAATGAGCAGTTCTTC. This gives the protein CASSVGYGSRPNEQFF.

Many counts were recorded for this clonotype. The rearrangement joins TRBV18 to TRBJ1-2; possible D gene TRBD1, 5 bases. Trimming stripped 2 bases from V and 0 bases from J, with 13 bases between. Germline V gene lookup returns CDR1 KGHSH and CDR2 LQKENI. There are 16 residues in the CDR3. This chain's CDR3 is CASSPETAPSNYGYTF. The CDR3 DNA reads as TGTGCCAGCTCACCAGAGACAGCCCCCTCTAACTATGGCTACACCTTC. The entire variable domain, with the rest obtained from reference TRBV18 and TRBJ1-2, is as follows: NAGVMQNPRHLVRRRGQEARLRCSPMKGHSHVYWYRQLPEEGLKFMVYLQKENIIDESGMPKERFSAEFPKEGPSILRIQQVVRGDSAAYFCASSPETAPSNYGYTFGSGTRLTVV.

Worth noting for this clonotype: An end of the junction differs from the germline gene, which may be a read error. The gene calls are TRBV7-2 and TRBJ2-5, with 10 bases fitting TRBD1. This CDR3 is 14 amino acids long. Germline V gives CDR1 SGHTA, CDR2 FQGNSA. CDR3 nucleotides: TGTGTCAGCAGCTCAAGGACAGGGGGAGAGACCCAGTACTTC. Its translation is CVSSSRTGGETQYF. The whole variable domain, remainder taken from reference TRBV7-2 and TRBJ2-5, is GAGVSQSPSNKVTEKGKDVELRCDPISGHTALYWYRQSLGQGLEFLIYFQGNSAPDKSGLPSDRFSAERTGGSVSTLTIQRTQQEDSAVYLCVSSSRTGGETQYFGPGTRLLVL.

Here the CDR3 reads CASKVQPSSYNEQFF. As DNA, the CDR3 is TGTGCCAGCAAGGTTCAGCCCAGCTCCTACAATGAGCAGTTCTTC. This chain uses TRBV6-5 with TRBJ2-1; no firm D call. The CDR3 runs 15 residues. The germline gives CDR1 MNHEY, CDR2 SVGAGI. Trimming pared 7 bases from V and 0 bases from J, leaving 13 bases between.

This clonotype was counted at least ten times. The chain carries TRBV19 and TRBJ1-5; 8 nucleotides match TRBD1. V shed 7 bases, J shed 7 bases, and the junction held 9 bases outside the gene matches. The V gene's germline CDR1 is LNHDA and CDR2 SQIVND (reference sequence). CDR3 length: 14 amino acids. The CDR3: CASTYDRGRQPQHF. CDR3 DNA: TGTGCCAGTACCTACGACAGGGGACGACAGCCCCAGCATTTT.

This clonotype occurred many times. The rearrangement joins TRBV12-3 or TRBV12-4 to TRBJ2-7, with a weak D call TRBD2 (5 bases). Trimming left V 0 bases short and J 1 base short, with 10 bases between. The length of the CDR3 is 15 residues. DNA of the CDR3: TGTGCCAGCAGTTTAGCTGGGAGTTTTTCCTACGAGCAGTACTTC. Protein sequence: CASSLAGSFSYEQYF.

The table lists this clonotype with a count of one. V and J are TRBV14 and TRBJ2-3; D tentatively fits TRBD1 or TRBD2 (5 bases each). Germline V gives CDR1 SGHDN, CDR2 FVKESK. The CDR3 spans 14 residues. Trimming took 5 bases from V and 0 from J, leaving 9 bases between them. CDR3 sequence: CASSGRQSTDTQYF. In DNA, the CDR3 is TGTGCCAGCAGCGGGAGACAGAGCACAGATACGCAGTATTTT.

This clonotype showed up just a few times. The J gene is TRBJ2-7, the V gene TRBV20-1; D is unresolved. V gave up 6 bases and J gave up 3 bases, with 6 bases separating them. Germline CDR1 is DFQATT and CDR2 is SNEGSKA (reference sequence). This CDR3 has 10 amino acids. The CDR3 bases are TGCAGTGCCTCTAACTACGAGCAGTACTTC. Protein: CSASNYEQYF.

This clonotype was observed a few times. V is TRBV28 and J is TRBJ2-5; D may be TRBD2 (6 bases). The germline V gene encodes CDR1 MDHEN and CDR2 SYDVKM. Trimming cost V 6 bases and J 7 bases, with 18 bases left between them. The CDR3 extends over 14 amino acids. The CDR3 DNA sequence: TGTGCCAGCAGCTCTGGCGGGGATTTCGGGACCCAGTACTTC. This gives the protein CASSSGGDFGTQYF.

This clonotype was found a few times. V usage is TRBV19 and J usage is TRBJ2-5; the D is unclear. The V gene lost 5 bases and the J gene lost 3 bases, with 10 bases spanning the gap. CDR1 LNHDA and CDR2 SQIVND come from the germline V gene (reference sequence). The CDR3 covers 13 residues. This chain's CDR3 is CASSSLLEETQYF. The DNA for the CDR3 is TGTGCCAGTAGTTCCCTTCTAGAAGAGACCCAGTACTTC.

With regard to this clonotype: A read error may be the cause here, since a much bigger clone is one base away. The chain links TRBV18 to TRBJ1-2, with D possibly TRBD1 on 6 matching bases. The CDR3 has 14 amino acids. In germline, CDR1 is KGHSH, CDR2 LQKENI. With 5 bases removed from V and 6 bases from J, the gap between germline ends came to 16 bases. CDR3 region: CASSARQGKDGYTF. DNA for the CDR3: TGTGCCAGCTCAGCACGTCAGGGGAAGGATGGCTACACCTTC.

Only a few counts were recorded for this clonotype. The V gene is TRBV9, the J gene TRBJ2-3; D is possibly TRBD2 (7 bases). Germline V gives CDR1 SGDLS, CDR2 YYNGEE. This CDR3 region has 17 residues. V was shortened by 2 bases and J by 2 bases, with 18 bases between the two germline ends. The CDR3 sequence is CASSVRGAPEPTDTQYF. CDR3 bases: TGTGCCAGCAGCGTCCGGGGGGCACCAGAACCCACAGATACGCAGTATTTT.